This T cell receptor (beta chain) is from a study of shared clonotypes between healthy human individuals. Study-level points and caveats: Owing to a small donor count, the genetic and exposure-history diversity represented was limited.

With respect to this clone: Antigen specificity is unknown.

Data came from immunoSEQ multiplex PCR; TCRdb stores just in-frame clones and leaves some out. Among more than 400,000 clones listed, around 85% were seen once. Specimen: PBMCs. The TCR sequence derives from a woman aged 40-49 years in good health. Some clones in this sample may be carry-over from other donors' samples.

Here the CDR3 reads CAISVLAGEKVEQYF. CDR3 bases: TGTGCCATCAGTGTCCTAGCGGGAGAGAAGGTCGAGCAGTACTTC. J is TRBJ2-7 and V is TRBV10-3; 10 nucleotides align to TRBD2. CDR3 length: 15 residues. CDR1 and CDR2 from the germline V gene are ENHRY and SYGVKD. Germline trimming cut 4 bases from V and 6 bases from J; bases unmatched to any gene: 9.